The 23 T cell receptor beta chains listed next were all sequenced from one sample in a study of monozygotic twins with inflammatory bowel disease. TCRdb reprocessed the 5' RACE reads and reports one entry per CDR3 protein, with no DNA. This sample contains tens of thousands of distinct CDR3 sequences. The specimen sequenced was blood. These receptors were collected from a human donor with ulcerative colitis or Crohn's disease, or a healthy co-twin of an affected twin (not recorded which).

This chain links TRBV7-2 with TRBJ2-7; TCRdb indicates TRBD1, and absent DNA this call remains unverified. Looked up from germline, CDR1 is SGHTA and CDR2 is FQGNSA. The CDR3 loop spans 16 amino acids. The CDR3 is CASSLSGGGLGYEQYF.

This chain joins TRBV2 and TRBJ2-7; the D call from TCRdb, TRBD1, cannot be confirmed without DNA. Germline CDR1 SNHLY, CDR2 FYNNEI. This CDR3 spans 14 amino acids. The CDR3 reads CASTPGQGHYEQYF.

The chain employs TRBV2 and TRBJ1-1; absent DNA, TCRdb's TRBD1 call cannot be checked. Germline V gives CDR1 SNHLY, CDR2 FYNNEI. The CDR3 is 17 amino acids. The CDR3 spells CASSESRRGQGNTEAFF. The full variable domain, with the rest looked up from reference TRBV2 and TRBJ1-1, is EPEVTQTPSHQVTQMGQEVILRCVPISNHLYFYWYRQILGQKVEFLVSFYNNEISEKSEIFDDQFSVERPDGSNFTLKIRSTKLEDSAMYFCASSESRRGQGNTEAFFGQGTRLTVV.

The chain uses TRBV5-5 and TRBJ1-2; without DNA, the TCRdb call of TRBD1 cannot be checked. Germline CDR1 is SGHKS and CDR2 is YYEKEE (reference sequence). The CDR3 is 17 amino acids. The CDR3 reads CASSLGFGGTINYGYTF.

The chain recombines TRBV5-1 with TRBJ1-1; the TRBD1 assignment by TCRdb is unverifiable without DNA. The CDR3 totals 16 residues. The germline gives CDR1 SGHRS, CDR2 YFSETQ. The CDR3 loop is CASSSPSGAGNTEAFF.

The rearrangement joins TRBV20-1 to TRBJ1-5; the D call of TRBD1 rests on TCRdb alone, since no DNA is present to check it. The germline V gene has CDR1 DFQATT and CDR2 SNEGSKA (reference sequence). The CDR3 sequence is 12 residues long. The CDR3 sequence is CSVTGGNQPQHF.

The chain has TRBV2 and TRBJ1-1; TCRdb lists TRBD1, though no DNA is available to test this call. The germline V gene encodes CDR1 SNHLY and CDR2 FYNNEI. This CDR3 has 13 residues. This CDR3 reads CASTFQGPSEAFF.

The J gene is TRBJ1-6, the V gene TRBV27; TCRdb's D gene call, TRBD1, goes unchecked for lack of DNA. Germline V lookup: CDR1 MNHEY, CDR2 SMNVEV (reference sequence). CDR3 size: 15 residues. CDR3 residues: CASSFLGQGGSPLHF.

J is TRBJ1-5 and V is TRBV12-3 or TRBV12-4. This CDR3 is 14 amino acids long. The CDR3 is CASTRGNSNQPQHF.

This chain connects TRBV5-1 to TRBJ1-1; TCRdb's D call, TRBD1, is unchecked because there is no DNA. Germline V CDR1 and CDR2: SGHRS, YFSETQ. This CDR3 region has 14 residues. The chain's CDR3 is CASSLTGAGTEAFF.

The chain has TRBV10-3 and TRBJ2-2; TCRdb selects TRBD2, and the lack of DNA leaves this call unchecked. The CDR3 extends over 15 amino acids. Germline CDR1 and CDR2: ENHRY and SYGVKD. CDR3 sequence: CAISTGTSGTGELFF.

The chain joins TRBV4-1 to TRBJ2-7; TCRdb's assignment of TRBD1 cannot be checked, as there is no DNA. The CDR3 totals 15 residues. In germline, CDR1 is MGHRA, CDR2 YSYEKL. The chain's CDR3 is CASSQDRGLSYEQYF.

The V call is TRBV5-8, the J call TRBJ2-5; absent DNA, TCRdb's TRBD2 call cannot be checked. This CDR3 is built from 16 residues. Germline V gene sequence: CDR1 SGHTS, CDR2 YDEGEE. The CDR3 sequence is CASSLFSGGAMETQYF.

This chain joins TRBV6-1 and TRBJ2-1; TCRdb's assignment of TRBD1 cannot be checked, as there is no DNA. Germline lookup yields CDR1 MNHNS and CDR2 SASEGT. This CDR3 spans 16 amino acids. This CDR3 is CASIRGGYSSYNEQFF.

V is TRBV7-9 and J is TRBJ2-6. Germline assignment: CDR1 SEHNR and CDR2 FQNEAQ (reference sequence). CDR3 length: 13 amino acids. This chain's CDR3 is CASINAGANVLTF.

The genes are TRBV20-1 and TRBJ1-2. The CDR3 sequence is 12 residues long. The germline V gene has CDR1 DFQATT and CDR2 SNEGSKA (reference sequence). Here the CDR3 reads CSARAPRVGYTF.

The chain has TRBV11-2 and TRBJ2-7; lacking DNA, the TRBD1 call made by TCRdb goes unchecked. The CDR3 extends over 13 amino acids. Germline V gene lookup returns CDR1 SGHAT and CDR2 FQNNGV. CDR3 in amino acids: CASRPTGGYEQYF.

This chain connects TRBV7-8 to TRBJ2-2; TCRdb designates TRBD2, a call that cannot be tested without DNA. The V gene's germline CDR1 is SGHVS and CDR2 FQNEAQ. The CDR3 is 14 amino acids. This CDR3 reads CASSLGTFGGELFF.

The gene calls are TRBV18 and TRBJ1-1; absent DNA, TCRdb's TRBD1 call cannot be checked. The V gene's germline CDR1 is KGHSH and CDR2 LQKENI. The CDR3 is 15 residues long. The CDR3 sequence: CASSPPQGTNTEAFF.

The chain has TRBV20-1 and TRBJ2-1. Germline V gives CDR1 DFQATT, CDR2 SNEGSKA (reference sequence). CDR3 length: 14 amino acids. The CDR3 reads CSARVEGSYNEQFF.

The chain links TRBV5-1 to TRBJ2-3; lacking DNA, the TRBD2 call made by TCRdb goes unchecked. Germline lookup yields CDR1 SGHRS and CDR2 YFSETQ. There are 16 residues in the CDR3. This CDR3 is CASSFTSGGEADTQYF.

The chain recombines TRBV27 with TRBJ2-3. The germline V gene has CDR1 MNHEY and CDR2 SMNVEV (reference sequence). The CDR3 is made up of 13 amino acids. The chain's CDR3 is CASSVLASDTQYF.

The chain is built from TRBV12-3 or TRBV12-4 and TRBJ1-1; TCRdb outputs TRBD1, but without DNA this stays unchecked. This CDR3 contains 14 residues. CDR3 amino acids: CASSPTIRGAEAFF.